Listed below are T cell receptor beta chains from one sample, sequenced in a study of T-cell reconstitution after alpha-beta-depleted transplantation in children. TCRdb itself ran the PCR reads through MiXCR, one entry per CDR3 protein. In the table there are some 530,000 distinct CDR3 sequences, under 15% of which are singletons. The sequencing used PBMCs from the stem cell graft donor, collected from the stem cell graft. The receptors here all came from a human donor who donated a stem cell graft to a child with combined immunodeficiency. The CDR3 runs from the conserved cysteine through the conserved F or W. A D gene is named only where the DNA matches it firmly. The size entry is marked missing in some rows and otherwise reads once, few, many or a size class.

>TRBV2|.|13|.|TRBJ1-1
CARIKQANTEAFF
TGTGCCAGAATTAAACAGGCGAACACTGAAGCTTTCTTT
>TRBV12-3/TRBV12-4|TRBD2|15|.|TRBJ2-3
CASRGLAGGPDTQYF
TGTGCCAGCAGGGGATTAGCGGGAGGTCCAGATACGCAGTATTTT
>TRBV12-3/TRBV12-4|TRBD2|15|.|TRBJ2-5
CASRDLAGLGETQYF
TGTGCCAGCAGGGACTTAGCGGGGCTTGGGGAGACCCAGTACTTC
>TRBV15|.|16|many|TRBJ2-6
CATSSQGYSGANVLTF
TGTGCCACCAGCTCACAGGGTTACTCTGGGGCCAACGTCCTGACTTTC
>TRBV20-1|.|14|many|TRBJ2-3
CSARGAGPTDTQYF
TGCAGTGCTAGGGGGGCGGGGCCCACAGATACGCAGTATTTT
>TRBV5-1|.|15|few|TRBJ2-5
CASSSIWGSSETQYF
TGCGCCAGCAGCTCCATTTGGGGGTCCTCGGAGACCCAGTACTTC
>TRBV20-1|.|12|.|TRBJ1-5
CSASSTNQPQHF
TGCAGTGCTAGTTCGACGAATCAGCCCCAGCATTTT
>TRBV10-3|TRBD2|17|many|TRBJ2-1
CAISGGALAGDYNEQFF
TGTGCCATCAGTGGGGGGGCACTAGCGGGAGATTACAATGAGCAGTTCTTC
>TRBV5-4|TRBD1|16|.|TRBJ2-2
CASSLTGQGEAGELFF
TGTGCCAGCAGCTTGACCGGACAGGGGGAGGCCGGGGAGCTGTTTTTT
>TRBV6-4|TRBD2|14|many|TRBJ2-1
CASSESSGRNEQFF
TGTGCCAGCAGTGAATCTAGCGGGAGAAATGAGCAGTTCTTC
>TRBV2|.|13|many|TRBJ1-5
CASSEGGARPQHF
TGTGCCAGCAGTGAAGGGGGGGCGCGGCCCCAGCATTTT
>TRBV12-3/TRBV12-4|.|13|.|TRBJ1-5
CASRPGFGQPQHF
TGTGCCAGCAGACCAGGATTTGGCCAGCCCCAGCATTTT
>TRBV4-2|TRBD1|15|many|TRBJ2-1
CASSQGQGSAHEQFF
TGTGCCAGCAGCCAAGGACAGGGATCCGCTCATGAGCAGTTCTTC
>TRBV5-6|.|16|many|TRBJ2-1
CASSLAQLVLGNEQFF
TGTGCCAGCAGCTTGGCCCAACTAGTACTCGGCAATGAGCAGTTCTTC
>TRBV7-2|.|16|.|TRBJ1-5
CASSFLGGESNQPQHF
TGTGCCAGCAGCTTCCTCGGGGGGGAAAGCAATCAGCCCCAGCATTTT
>TRBV5-1|.|13|few|TRBJ2-1
CASSLRANNEQFF
TGCGCCAGCAGCTTGCGAGCGAACAATGAGCAGTTCTTC
>TRBV7-2|.|16|few|TRBJ1-4
CASSLDRAGFNEKLFF
TGTGCCAGCAGCTTAGATAGGGCAGGATTTAATGAAAAACTGTTTTTT
>TRBV29-1|.|11|many|TRBJ2-7
CSAMTDYEQYF
TGCAGCGCAATGACAGATTACGAGCAGTACTTC
>TRBV27|.|16|few|TRBJ2-7
CASSLSVAEPTYEQYF
TGTGCCAGCAGTTTATCCGTCGCGGAGCCCACCTACGAGCAGTACTTC
>TRBV11-2|TRBD1|15|.|TRBJ2-7
CASNTGDRATYEQYF
TGTGCCAGCAACACGGGGGACAGGGCCACCTACGAGCAGTACTTC
>TRBV7-9|TRBD1|16|few|TRBJ1-5
CASSLWADRGNQPQHF
TGTGCCAGCAGCTTATGGGCCGACAGGGGGAATCAGCCCCAGCATTTT
>TRBV10-3|TRBD2|13|.|TRBJ2-3
CAITSGTTDTQYF
TGTGCCATCACGAGCGGGACCACAGATACGCAGTATTTT
>TRBV7-9|.|14|few|TRBJ2-1
CASSLGTNLNEQFF
TGTGCCAGCAGCTTAGGGACAAATTTGAATGAGCAGTTCTTC
>TRBV20-1|TRBD1|15|few|TRBJ2-7
CSARDPRTGNYEQYF
TGCAGTGCTAGAGATCCCAGGACAGGGAACTACGAGCAGTACTTC